This T cell receptor (beta chain) derives from a study of identical twins. Germline loops: CDR1 MGHRA, CDR2 YSYEKL. V lost 1 base to trimming and J lost 2 bases; unmatched junction nucleotides: 11. The CDR3 consists of 18 residues. TCRdb called the 5' RACE reads again in MiXCR, with one record for every CDR3 protein. The profile shows a few hundred thousand distinct CDR3 sequences, 6% to 7% of them singletons. The table lists this clonotype with many counts. These data were also reused for a study on T cells expressing NK-cell markers.

The chain carries TRBV4-1 and TRBJ2-1; 7 bases map to TRBD2. The sequencing sample was made of CD8+ T cells sorted from blood. The TCR comes from a woman under 30 in good health. For the CDR3, the DNA is TGCGCCAGCAGCCAAGCAGCGGGGCACTTAAACCCCTACAATGAGCAGTTCTTC. It specifies CASSQAAGHLNPYNEQFF.